The 32 T cell receptor beta chains listed next were all sequenced from one sample in a study of OX40 agonist ivuxolimab in advanced cancers. Clones were read by immunoSEQ multiplex PCR, and TCRdb kept only the in-frame ones, dropping some. The sample includes 59,000 or so clones, 82% of them seen just once. The sequences come from CD4+ or CD8+ T cells sorted from blood, collected in a trial of the OX40 agonist ivuxolimab. The origin of the receptors is an adult with an advanced solid tumor such as melanoma, head and neck, liver or kidney cancer.

The genes are TRBV5-5 and TRBJ2-1, with 8 nucleotides matching TRBD1. CDR1 SGHKS and CDR2 YYEKEE come from the germline V gene (reference sequence). The junction had 5 bases not matched to a gene; V was cut back by 6 bases and J by 0 bases. The CDR3 length is 15 residues. The CDR3 coding sequence is TGTGCCAGCACCACAGGGGGAACCTCCTACAATGAGCAGTTCTTC. It yields the protein CASTTGGTSYNEQFF.

This chain links TRBV25-1 with TRBJ1-1; a possible D gene is TRBD1 (5 bases). CDR3 size: 13 residues. CDR1 and CDR2 from the germline V gene are MGHDK and SYGVNS. V was shortened by 2 bases and J by 6 bases, with 10 bases between the two germline ends. The CDR3 spells CASSERGQSEAFF. The DNA for the CDR3 is TGTGCCAGCAGTGAAAGGGGCCAGTCTGAAGCTTTCTTT.

The rearrangement uses TRBV7-2 and TRBJ1-2, with D uncertain. CDR1 and CDR2 from the germline V gene are SGHTA and FQGNSA. Trimming removed 0 bases at V and 2 bases at J, with 4 bases between. The length of the CDR3 is 13 residues. The CDR3 reads CASSLAGNYGYTF. In DNA form, the CDR3 reads TGTGCCAGCAGCTTAGCGGGGAACTATGGCTACACCTTC.

This chain links TRBV11-2 with TRBJ1-1; D perhaps matches TRBD1 (5 bases). Trimming removed 3 bases from V and 4 bases from J, with 12 bases in between. Germline V gene sequence: CDR1 SGHAT, CDR2 FQNNGV. This CDR3 contains 14 residues. The CDR3 here is CASSLDMVVTEAFF. CDR3 sequence (DNA): TGTGCCAGCAGCTTGGACATGGTGGTCACTGAAGCTTTCTTT. Full variable domain (remainder filled in from reference TRBV11-2 and TRBJ1-1): EAGVAQSPRYKIIEKRQSVAFWCNPISGHATLYWYQQILGQGPKLLIQFQNNGVVDDSQLPKDRFSAERLKGVDSTLKIQPAKLEDSAVYLCASSLDMVVTEAFFGQGTRLTVV.

This chain links TRBV5-8 with TRBJ2-3; D call uncertain. This CDR3 has 13 amino acids. Germline values: CDR1 SGHTS, CDR2 YDEGEE. V dropped 3 bases and J dropped 0 bases, with 5 bases sitting between them. The CDR3 loop is CASSSDSTDTQYF. The CDR3 DNA reads TGTGCCAGCAGCTCGGACAGCACAGATACGCAGTATTTT.

The V call is TRBV18, the J call TRBJ1-2; 7 bases map to TRBD1. The CDR3 contains 15 residues. V lost 3 bases to trimming and J lost 6 bases; unmatched junction nucleotides: 10. Germline V gene lookup returns CDR1 KGHSH and CDR2 LQKENI. CDR3 sequence (DNA): TGTGCCAGCTCACCGGATACGACAGGGATCGATGGCTACACCTTC. Its translation: CASSPDTTGIDGYTF. Complete variable domain (other parts from reference TRBV18 and TRBJ1-2): NAGVMQNPRHLVRRRGQEARLRCSPMKGHSHVYWYRQLPEEGLKFMVYLQKENIIDESGMPKERFSAEFPKEGPSILRIQQVVRGDSAAYFCASSPDTTGIDGYTFGSGTRLTVV.

The V gene is TRBV2, the J gene TRBJ2-7, with a tentative D call TRBD2 (6 bases). CDR3 length equals 12 residues. The V end was cut by 7 bases, the J end by 3 bases, with 10 bases between. The germline gives CDR1 SNHLY, CDR2 FYNNEI. The CDR3 here is CASKTGDYEQYF. For the CDR3, the DNA is TGTGCCAGCAAGACGGGGGACTACGAGCAGTACTTC.

The chain links TRBV4-1 to TRBJ2-6; 7 nucleotides line up with TRBD2. CDR1 is MGHRA, CDR2 YSYEKL, per germline. The CDR3 contains 18 residues. The V segment lost 3 bases and the J segment 4 bases; nucleotides outside the gene matches: 12. The CDR3 region has the DNA TGCGCCAGCAGCCACAACCAGGAGGGAGGGTTCGGGGCCAACGTCCTGACTTTC. This translates into CASSHNQEGGFGANVLTF.

This clone was counted a few times. V gene TRBV6-5 combines with J gene TRBJ1-1; D is uncertain. With 5 bases removed from V and 7 bases from J, the gap between germline ends came to 17 bases. The V gene's germline CDR1 is MNHEY and CDR2 SVGAGI. The CDR3 extends over 14 amino acids. The CDR3 DNA sequence: TGTGCCAGCAGTCAGAGCGCGGGGATGAATGAAGCTTTCTTT. This sequence encodes CASSQSAGMNEAFF.

V gene TRBV21-1 combines with J gene TRBJ1-2; the table's D gene call, TRBD1, was not cross checked with the DNA. TRBV21-1 is described as a pseudogene. The CDR3 is 13 amino acids. CDR3: CASSKGQGPGYTF. The CDR3 nucleotides read TGTGCCAGCAGCAAAGGACAGGGGCCTGGCTACACCTTC.

This chain connects TRBV12-5 to TRBJ2-5; 10 bases line up with TRBD2. V shed 7 bases and J 4 bases; nucleotides not matched to a gene: 12. Looked up from germline, CDR1 is LGHNT and CDR2 is FRNRAP. The CDR3 sequence is 16 residues long. The chain's CDR3 is CASASGERGGGETQYF. CDR3 DNA sequence: TGTGCTAGTGCCTCAGGGGAGCGGGGGGGAGGAGAGACCCAGTACTTC.

The chain recombines TRBV18 with TRBJ1-2; possible D gene TRBD1, 6 bases. The CDR3 sequence is 16 residues long. Germline V gene sequence: CDR1 KGHSH, CDR2 LQKENI. Trimming pared 3 bases from V and 0 bases from J, leaving 14 bases between. This CDR3 reads CASSPTGGMSNYGYTF. CDR3 nucleotide sequence: TGTGCCAGCTCACCTACTGGGGGCATGTCTAACTATGGCTACACCTTC.

The chain combines TRBV5-1 with TRBJ1-1; the D is unclear. V was clipped by 1 base and J by 0 bases, with 10 bases between them. CDR3 length equals 15 residues. Germline V lookup: CDR1 SGHRS, CDR2 YFSETQ. The CDR3 nucleotides are TGCGCCAGCAGCTTGAGCGGTCTTCTGAACACTGAAGCTTTCTTT. This gives the protein CASSLSGLLNTEAFF.

This chain joins TRBV2 and TRBJ1-5; weak D call: TRBD1 (6 bases). V shed 6 bases and J shed 6 bases, with 12 bases lying between them. This CDR3 has 13 amino acids. CDR1 and CDR2 (germline): SNHLY, FYNNEI. The CDR3 loop reads CASRQGSGQPQHF. The CDR3 nucleotides read TGTGCCAGCAGGCAGGGGTCGGGTCAGCCCCAGCATTTT.

J is TRBJ2-7 and V is TRBV14; 7 nucleotides agree with TRBD2. The CDR3 covers 18 residues. CDR1 SGHDN and CDR2 FVKESK come from the germline V gene. The junction had 14 bases not matched to a gene; V was cut back by 1 base and J by 2 bases. The CDR3, as DNA: TGTGCCAGCAGCCAAGGCGGGGGAGGGGTAGTCCCAACCTACGAGCAGTACTTC. It yields the protein CASSQGGGGVVPTYEQYF.

The chain couples TRBV7-2 to TRBJ1-4; TRBD1 might be the D (5 bases). The V end was cut by 5 bases, the J end by 2 bases, with 12 bases between. The CDR3 is 15 amino acids. Germline CDR1 SGHTA, CDR2 FQGNSA. CDR3 sequence (DNA): TGTGCCAGCAGCCCGGTCAGGGTCACTAATGAAAAACTGTTTTTT. This translates into CASSPVRVTNEKLFF.

The chain couples TRBV5-4 to TRBJ1-2, with 10 bases lining up with TRBD1. The CDR3 is made up of 14 amino acids. Germline loops: CDR1 SGHNT, CDR2 YYREEE (reference sequence). V shed 4 bases, J shed 3 bases, and the junction held 3 bases outside the gene matches. CDR3 loop: CASSGGQGDYGYTF. CDR3 bases: TGTGCCAGCAGCGGCGGACAGGGGGACTATGGCTACACCTTC. Supplemented by reference TRBV5-4 and TRBJ1-2, the full variable domain reads ETGVTQSPTHLIKTRGQQVTLRCSSQSGHNTVSWYQQALGQGPQFIFQYYREEENGRGNFPPRFSGLQFPNYSSELNVNALELDDSALYLCASSGGQGDYGYTFGSGTRLTVV.

This sequence joins TRBV11-3 and TRBJ2-5; D could derive from TRBD1 or TRBD2 (5 bases each). CDR1 is SGHNT, CDR2 YENEEA, per germline. The CDR3 is 14 residues long. Trimming stripped 4 bases from V and 2 bases from J, with 11 bases between. The CDR3 reads CASSSRDQQETQYF. The CDR3 coding sequence is TGTGCCAGCAGCTCCCGGGACCAGCAAGAGACCCAGTACTTC.

The CDR3 nucleotides read TGTGCTAGTGGTTTGTCACTGGCCACTGGGGCCAACGTCCTGACTTTC. Translation gives CASGLSLATGANVLTF. The chain has TRBV12-5 and TRBJ2-6; D uncertain. CDR1 and CDR2 (germline): LGHNT, FRNRAP. This CDR3 region has 16 residues. Trimming shortened V by 2 bases and J by 2 bases, and 10 bases separated the two germline ends. The whole variable domain, remainder taken from reference TRBV12-5 and TRBJ2-6, is DARVTQTPRHKVTEMGQEVTMRCQPILGHNTVFWYRQTMMQGLELLAYFRNRAPLDDSGMPKDRFSAEMPDATLATLKIQPSEPRDSAVYFCASGLSLATGANVLTFGAGSRLTVL.

This chain links TRBV5-1 with TRBJ1-1; unclear D gene. Trimming pared 1 base from V and 4 bases from J, leaving 8 bases between. The germline V gene encodes CDR1 SGHRS and CDR2 YFSETQ. The CDR3 consists of 13 residues. The CDR3 DNA sequence: TGCGCCAGCAGCTTGCGAGAGCTCACTGAAGCTTTCTTT. Its protein is CASSLRELTEAFF.

DNA for the CDR3: TGTGCCAGCAGTTACCACAGGAGGAACACTGAAGCTTTCTTT. It is translated as CASSYHRRNTEAFF. J is TRBJ1-1 and V is TRBV6-6; weak D call: TRBD1 (5 bases). V dropped 2 bases and J dropped 1 base, with 8 bases sitting between them. The CDR3 is 14 amino acids. Looked up from germline, CDR1 is MNHNY and CDR2 is SVGAGI (reference sequence).

The chain carries TRBV10-1 and TRBJ2-7; 8 nucleotides align to TRBD1. CDR1 and CDR2 from the germline V gene are WNHNN and SYGVQD (reference sequence). This CDR3 is 14 amino acids long. After removal of 6 bases from V and 0 bases from J, the junction contained 4 bases not matched to a gene. CDR3 sequence: CASSRDRSSYEQYF. The CDR3 DNA reads TGCGCCAGCAGCCGGGACAGGAGCTCCTACGAGCAGTACTTC.

This chain joins TRBV11-2 and TRBJ2-7; D not certain. The CDR3 covers 11 residues. Trimming cost V 3 bases and J 6 bases, with 6 bases left between them. CDR1 and CDR2 from the germline V gene are SGHAT and FQNNGV. CDR3: CASSFGSEQYF. The CDR3 region has the DNA TGTGCCAGCAGCTTCGGCAGCGAGCAGTACTTC.

The rearrangement links TRBV11-3 to TRBJ2-1; TRBD2 might be the D (5 bases). Germline loops: CDR1 SGHNT, CDR2 YENEEA. V lost 1 base to trimming and J lost 5 bases, with 9 bases between them. This CDR3 has 14 residues. CDR3 in DNA: TGTGCCAGCAGCTTAGTACGAGGGAACAATGAGCAGTTCTTC. Its protein product is CASSLVRGNNEQFF.

The CDR3 DNA follows: TGTGCCAGTAGTATCTATTCGTCGGCCGAAGCGCAAGAGACCCAGTACTTC. It specifies CASSIYSSAEAQETQYF. V gene TRBV19 combines with J gene TRBJ2-5, with D unclear. Germline CDR1 LNHDA, CDR2 SQIVND (reference sequence). V lost 3 bases, J lost 2 bases, and 19 bases lay in between. This CDR3 region has 17 residues.

The genes are TRBV29-1 and TRBJ2-3; D is unresolved. The CDR3 runs to 13 residues. CDR1 and CDR2 (germline): SQVTM, ANQGSEA. Trimming cost V 7 bases and J 4 bases, with 15 bases left between them. CDR3 loop: CSAPLVGADTQYF. CDR3 coding DNA: TGCAGCGCCCCCCTCGTGGGCGCAGATACGCAGTATTTT.

The chain links TRBV4-2 to TRBJ1-3; D call uncertain. V lost 1 base to trimming and J lost 2 bases, with 3 bases between them. This CDR3 is built from 13 residues. Germline V gene sequence: CDR1 LGHNA, CDR2 YNFKEQ. The CDR3 region is CASSQATGNTIYF. CDR3 nucleotides: TGTGCCAGCAGCCAAGCTACTGGAAACACCATATATTTT.

CDR3 amino acids: CASSLAASAETQYF. The DNA of the CDR3 is TGTGCCAGCAGCTTAGCCGCTAGCGCGGAGACCCAGTACTTC. The chain couples TRBV7-6 to TRBJ2-5, with TRBD2 as a possible D gene (6 bases). The CDR3 length is 14 residues. Deletions cut 0 bases from V and 5 bases from J, with 10 bases between. Germline CDR1 and CDR2: SGHVS and FNYEAQ.

The V and J genes are TRBV2 and TRBJ1-2; D remains ambiguous. The CDR3 is 12 amino acids. With 1 base removed from V and 10 bases from J, the gap between germline ends came to 10 bases. Germline values: CDR1 SNHLY, CDR2 FYNNEI. CDR3 loop: CASSEDSGIYTF. CDR3 sequence (DNA): TGTGCCAGCAGTGAAGACTCGGGGATCTACACCTTC.

CDR3 protein: CASSQGAVPTDTQYF. The CDR3 DNA reads TGTGCCAGCAGCCAAGGTGCGGTTCCCACAGATACGCAGTATTTT. V usage is TRBV11-3 and J usage is TRBJ2-3; D remains unclear. V lost 5 bases and J lost 2, with 14 bases in between. The CDR3 sequence is 15 residues long. Germline CDR1 is SGHNT and CDR2 is YENEEA. Together with reference TRBV11-3 and TRBJ2-3, the CDR3 gives the full variable domain: EAGVVQSPRYKIIEKKQPVAFWCNPISGHNTLYWYLQNLGQGPELLIRYENEEAVDDSQLPKDRFSAERLKGVDSTLKIQPAELGDSAVYLCASSQGAVPTDTQYFGPGTRLTVL.

This clone was recorded a few times. The chain has TRBV5-4 and TRBJ2-3; TRBD2 might be the D (6 bases). The germline CDR1 and CDR2 sequences are SGHNT and YYREEE (reference sequence). V shed 0 bases and J shed 3 bases, with 20 bases lying between them. The CDR3 is 18 amino acids. The chain's CDR3 is CASSLAGVGGDKTDTQYF. CDR3 nucleotide sequence: TGTGCCAGCAGCTTGGCCGGGGTCGGGGGAGATAAGACAGATACGCAGTATTTT.

The V gene is TRBV7-8, the J gene TRBJ2-1, with a weak D call TRBD1 (5 bases). With 1 base removed from V and 8 bases from J, the gap between germline ends came to 12 bases. CDR1 and CDR2 from the germline V gene are SGHVS and FQNEAQ. This CDR3 is built from 14 residues. CDR3 protein: CASSLDGRVDEQFF. The CDR3 DNA sequence: TGTGCCAGCAGCTTAGATGGCAGGGTTGATGAGCAGTTCTTC.